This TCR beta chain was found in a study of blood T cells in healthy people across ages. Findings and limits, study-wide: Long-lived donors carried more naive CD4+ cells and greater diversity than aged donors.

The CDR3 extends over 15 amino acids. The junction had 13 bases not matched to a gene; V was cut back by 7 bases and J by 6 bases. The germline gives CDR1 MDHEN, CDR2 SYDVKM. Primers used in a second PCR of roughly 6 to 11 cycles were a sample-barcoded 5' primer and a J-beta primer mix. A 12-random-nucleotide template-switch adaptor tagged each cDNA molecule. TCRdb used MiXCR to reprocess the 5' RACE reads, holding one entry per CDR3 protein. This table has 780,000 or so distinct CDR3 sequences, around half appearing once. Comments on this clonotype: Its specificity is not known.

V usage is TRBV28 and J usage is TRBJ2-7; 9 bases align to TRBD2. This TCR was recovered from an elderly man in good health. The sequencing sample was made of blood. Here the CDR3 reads CASKRPGAGGLEQYF. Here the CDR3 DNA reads TGTGCCAGCAAGCGCCCCGGAGCGGGAGGCCTCGAGCAGTACTTC. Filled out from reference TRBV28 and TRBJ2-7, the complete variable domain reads DVKVTQSSRYLVKRTGEKVFLECVQDMDHENMFWYRQDPGLGLRLIYFSYDVKMKEKGDIPEGYSVSREKKERFSLILESASTNQTSMYLCASKRPGAGGLEQYFGPGTRLTVT.